This TCR beta chain was recovered during a study of tumor-infiltrating lymphocytes in localized non-small cell lung cancer (dated by TCRdb to 2020 to 2023). Background on the whole study: The cohort included patients whose samples were collected after neoadjuvant chemotherapy, as well as both smokers and never-smokers and several histologies. Flow cytometry, multiplex immunofluorescence, RNA-seq, exome sequencing and proteomics were applied to the same patients as TCR sequencing, which was one of several integrated assays. Resected tumor tissue and uninvolved lung tissue described as non-adjacent to the tumor were contributed by each patient, with both tissues obtained from the same patient. For 50 to 60 patients, immunoSEQ T-cell fraction was compared between paired tumor and uninvolved lung. The overall ICON cohort comprised more than 130 surgical patients with localized non-small cell lung cancer whose tumors were resected. General findings and caveats noted by the study authors: Higher T cell infiltration in tumors than in uninvolved lung tissue was supported by TCRbeta sequencing, consistent with immunofluorescence CD3 counts. Because different assays used different pieces of the same tissue, technical variation could not be distinguished from intratumor heterogeneity. Assay coverage varied across patients depending on available tissue quantity, so only a subset of the cohort had TCR sequencing. Tumor T-cell fraction from TCR sequencing was not associated with recurrence-free survival (p = 0.61). TCR-derived T-cell fraction did not differ between the flow cytometry-defined immunotypes IM1 (good prognosis) and IM2 (poor prognosis).

The CDR3 sequence holds 14 residues, the cysteine and phenylalanine included. This entry keeps only the CDR3 DNA: 42 bases, framed from base 1. The CDR1 and CDR2 encoded by the germline V gene (reference sequence) are SGHNT and YYREEE. V is clipped by 0 bases and J by 3 bases, and the sequence between their germline boundaries is 9 bases long. ICON enrollment began in the first half of 2016, and the last patient was enrolled in the second half of 2018. In a subcohort of approximately 78 patients, fresh tumor and matched uninvolved tissue were collected for in-depth immune analyses, with TCR sequencing among those analyses. No cell sorting was done, and TCR sequencing was instead run on DNA isolated from bulk tissue. Worth noting for this clone: The antigen it recognizes is unknown. One base away there is no much larger clone; base qualities are not given.

TCR sequencing with the immunoSEQ assay provided the T-cell fraction in tumor and uninvolved lung tissue. The study's processing was this. For survival analysis, patients were divided into high (upper tertile) and low (lower two tertiles) T-cell fraction groups, which were compared by log-rank test. A signed-rank test was used to check for differences in T-cell fraction between paired tumor and uninvolved lung. TCRdb limited this immuneACCESS table to in-frame rearrangements with V and J called. A share of clones is missing; checked studies link under half to unresolved V genes, and the rest is unexplained. V and J calls and clone size are those listed in that table; D and trimming were worked out from the DNA. The sample table contains about 15,000 clones; only one count was recorded for under 75% of them. Approximately 9.2% of the sample is held by the ten biggest clonotypes.

This sequence originates from a human donor with non-small cell lung cancer. Recombination connected TRBV5-4 to TRBJ1-2; the D gene identity is not certain. Sequences were obtained from lung tumor tissue. For the CDR3, the sequence is CASSLGNADYGYTF. The bases read TGTGCCAGCAGCTTGGGGAACGCCGACTATGGCTACACCTTC.